This passage covers 28 T cell receptor beta chains from one sample sequenced in a study of cytomegalovirus exposure and HLA in healthy donors. PCR was performed using 60 Vbeta and 13 Jbeta primers. The data were produced by immunoSEQ multiplex PCR, yet TCRdb's version contains in-frame clones alone and is incomplete. The sample records some 110,000 clones, 70% to 80% being singletons. Sequencing input: PBMCs. These receptor sequences come from a man aged 25 to 40 in good health and CMV-seropositive.

The rearrangement uses TRBV28 and TRBJ2-2; 12 bases agree with TRBD2. Germline V gene lookup returns CDR1 MDHEN and CDR2 SYDVKM. This CDR3 has 17 residues. The V segment lost 5 bases and the J segment 5 bases; nucleotides outside the gene matches: 9. CDR3 residues: CASSPSLAGGSTGELFF. The CDR3 nucleotides are TGTGCCAGCAGTCCCTCACTAGCGGGAGGTAGTACCGGGGAGCTGTTTTTT.

This clone was counted a few times. Sequence at one end of the junction differs from germline and may be a read error. The chain combines TRBV7-9 with TRBJ1-1, with D uncertain. The CDR3 sequence is 16 residues long. Germline V gives CDR1 SEHNR, CDR2 FQNEAQ (reference sequence). CDR3 coding DNA: TGTTCCAGCAGCTTAAAAAGGCGAGGGATGAGGACTGAAGCTTTCTTT. Amino acid sequence: CSSSLKRRGMRTEAFF.

The chain uses TRBV5-1 and TRBJ2-7, with D possibly matching TRBD1 (5 bases). With 9 bases removed from V and 3 bases from J, the gap between germline ends came to 13 bases. Germline CDR1 reads SGHRS; CDR2 reads YFSETQ. CDR3 length: 12 residues. The CDR3 loop reads CAKNDRLYEQYF. Written as DNA, the CDR3 is TGCGCCAAGAACGACAGACTCTACGAGCAGTACTTC. The full variable domain, rest sourced from reference TRBV5-1 and TRBJ2-7, is KAGVTQTPRYLIKTRGQQVTLSCSPISGHRSVSWYQQTPGQGLQFLFEYFSETQRNKGNFPGRFSGRQFSNSRSEMNVSTLELGDSALYLCAKNDRLYEQYFGPGTRLTVT.

The V gene is TRBV7-2, the J gene TRBJ1-1; TRBD1 agrees at 7 bases. The CDR3 has 13 residues. Germline-derived CDR1 and CDR2 are SGHTA and FQGNSA. V trimming: 1 base; J trimming: 4 bases; junction bases outside the gene matches: 0. DNA of the CDR3: TGTGCCAGCAGCTTAGGACAGGGCACTGAAGCTTTCTTT. Encoded protein: CASSLGQGTEAFF.

J is TRBJ1-2 and V is TRBV7-2; D perhaps matches TRBD1 (6 bases). V was cut by 1 base and J by 8 bases, with 14 bases left in between. Germline loops: CDR1 SGHTA, CDR2 FQGNSA. The length of the CDR3 is 14 residues. In DNA, the CDR3 is TGTGCCAGCAGCTTAGTGGTCAGGGGATGGGGCTACACCTTC. Translated, it gives CASSLVVRGWGYTF.

This chain links TRBV10-3 with TRBJ1-3; the match to TRBD1 covers 7 bases. V gave up 11 bases and J gave up 0 bases; unmatched junction bases: 7. The CDR3 spans 14 residues. Germline CDR1 ENHRY, CDR2 SYGVKD. This CDR3 reads CAGRQGDSGNTIYF. In DNA form, the CDR3 reads TGTGCCGGGCGACAGGGCGACTCTGGAAACACCATATATTTT.

The chain links TRBV27 to TRBJ2-7; the match to TRBD1 covers 7 bases. The CDR3 length is 13 residues. The V and J ends lost 6 bases and 1 base, in that order; junction bases with no gene match: 3. Germline CDR1 and CDR2: MNHEY and SMNVEV (reference sequence). In DNA form, the CDR3 reads TGTGCCAGCAGCGAGGACAGGTCCTACGAGCAGTACTTC. This codes for CASSEDRSYEQYF.

The chain couples TRBV7-2 to TRBJ1-1, with D perhaps matching TRBD1 (5 bases). CDR3 size: 14 residues. Per germline, CDR1 SGHTA and CDR2 FQGNSA. Trimming stripped 3 bases from V and 5 bases from J, with 13 bases between. The CDR3 protein is CASSFGARTTEAFF. DNA of the CDR3: TGTGCCAGCAGCTTTGGGGCCCGAACAACTGAAGCTTTCTTT. Drawing the rest from reference TRBV7-2 and TRBJ1-1, the complete variable domain is GAGVSQSPSNKVTEKGKDVELRCDPISGHTALYWYRQSLGQGLEFLIYFQGNSAPDKSGLPSDRFSAERTGGSVSTLTIQRTQQEDSAVYLCASSFGARTTEAFFGQGTRLTVV.

A word on this clone: The sample has other DNA sequences that encode this CDR3 too. CDR3 coding DNA: TGTGCCAGCAGTTACTCGGACAGCCAAGAGACCCAGTACTTC. Translation gives CASSYSDSQETQYF. This chain connects TRBV6-5 to TRBJ2-5; D perhaps matches TRBD1 (6 bases). The CDR3 has 14 amino acids. Trimming pared 0 bases from V and 1 base from J, leaving 6 bases between. Germline lookup yields CDR1 MNHEY and CDR2 SVGAGI.

The V gene is TRBV10-3, the J gene TRBJ1-1; 11 nucleotides align to TRBD1. V was pared by 6 bases and J by 3 bases, with 9 bases of the junction left unmatched. The CDR3 is 16 amino acids. Germline V gene lookup returns CDR1 ENHRY and CDR2 SYGVKD. The DNA for the CDR3 is TGTGCCATCAGGGGGACAGGGGGTCTCCGAGACACTGAAGCTTTCTTT. Translating it yields CAIRGTGGLRDTEAFF.

The V and J genes are TRBV29-1 and TRBJ2-2; 9 nucleotides line up with TRBD1. Germline CDR1 is SQVTM and CDR2 is ANQGSEA. The V gene end was trimmed by 7 bases and the J gene end by 4 bases; junction bases not matched to a gene: 4. The CDR3 contains 13 residues. Here the CDR3 DNA reads TGCAGCGCTGGACAGGGGAGCACCGGGGAGCTGTTTTTT. As protein: CSAGQGSTGELFF.

The chain combines TRBV4-1 with TRBJ1-2; no clear D gene. This CDR3 is built from 13 residues. CDR1 and CDR2 from the germline V gene are MGHRA and YSYEKL. V was pared by 0 bases and J by 7 bases, with 9 bases between. The CDR3 is CASSQETIGGYTF. The CDR3, as DNA: TGCGCCAGCAGCCAAGAAACGATCGGTGGCTACACCTTC.

CDR3 coding DNA: TGTGCTACCCAAGGCGGGGTGGGGACTTATGGCTACACCTTC. Protein: CATQGGVGTYGYTF. V is TRBV10-3 and J is TRBJ1-2; D is possibly TRBD1 (5 bases). The CDR3 extends over 14 amino acids. Germline loops: CDR1 ENHRY, CDR2 SYGVKD.

The chain uses TRBV5-4 and TRBJ2-7; possible D gene TRBD1, 6 bases. The V end lost 4 bases, the J end lost 3 bases, and 11 bases lay between the germline ends. Germline V gene data show CDR1 as SGHNT and CDR2 as YYREEE (reference sequence). The CDR3 extends over 13 amino acids. The CDR3 region has the DNA TGTGCCAGCAGCAAAACAGGGCTCTACGAGCAGTACTTC. Amino acid sequence: CASSKTGLYEQYF. Drawing the rest from reference TRBV5-4 and TRBJ2-7, the complete variable domain is ETGVTQSPTHLIKTRGQQVTLRCSSQSGHNTVSWYQQALGQGPQFIFQYYREEENGRGNFPPRFSGLQFPNYSSELNVNALELDDSALYLCASSKTGLYEQYFGPGTRLTVT.

The chain has TRBV7-8 and TRBJ2-3, with 9 bases identical to TRBD2. Trimming removed 5 bases from V and 2 bases from J; junction bases left unmatched: 14. The length of the CDR3 is 18 residues. Germline V lookup: CDR1 SGHVS, CDR2 FQNEAQ. The CDR3 loop is CASSPRVIAGVVTDTQYF. CDR3 DNA sequence: TGTGCCAGCAGCCCCAGGGTAATAGCGGGAGTAGTCACAGATACGCAGTATTTT.

V and J are TRBV5-1 and TRBJ1-5; 9 bases match TRBD1. The CDR3 spans 14 residues. The J segment lost 2 bases and the V segment lost 4 bases, leaving 1 base of the junction unmatched. Looked up from germline, CDR1 is SGHRS and CDR2 is YFSETQ. For the CDR3, the DNA is TGCGCCAGCAGCAGGACAGGGGGCAATCAGCCCCAGCATTTT. Protein product: CASSRTGGNQPQHF. Filled out from reference TRBV5-1 and TRBJ1-5, the complete variable domain reads KAGVTQTPRYLIKTRGQQVTLSCSPISGHRSVSWYQQTPGQGLQFLFEYFSETQRNKGNFPGRFSGRQFSNSRSEMNVSTLELGDSALYLCASSRTGGNQPQHFGDGTRLSIL.

By share, this clone counts as medium-sized. The rearrangement uses TRBV19 and TRBJ2-3, with 12 positions matching TRBD2. The CDR3 is 14 residues long. J lost 6 bases, V lost 7 bases, and 5 bases had no gene match. From germline, CDR1 is LNHDA and CDR2 SQIVND (reference sequence). CDR3 in amino acids: CASNLAGGLDTQYF. The CDR3 DNA reads as TGTGCCAGTAACCTAGCGGGGGGGCTGGATACGCAGTATTTT.

This chain uses TRBV7-3 with TRBJ2-3; D unresolved. From germline, CDR1 is SGHTA and CDR2 FQGTGA. The CDR3 loop spans 13 amino acids. The V gene lost 6 bases and the J gene lost 2 bases, with 9 bases spanning the gap. The CDR3 sequence is CASSQSYTDTQYF. CDR3 bases: TGTGCCAGCAGTCAAAGCTACACAGATACGCAGTATTTT.

The chain uses TRBV11-2 and TRBJ2-5, with 8 bases matching TRBD2. The better agreement between TRBJ2-7 and the DNA end casts doubt on the J call. The CDR3 has 15 amino acids. The germline V gene has CDR1 SGHAT and CDR2 FQNNGV. CDR3 sequence reads: CASSYQVAGGYEQYF. CDR3 nucleotides: TGTGCCAGCAGCTACCAGGTGGCGGGGGGTTACGAGCAGTACTTC.

In DNA form, the CDR3 reads TGTGCCAGCAGCTTCGTTCAGGGCGAGCAGTACTTC. The encoded protein is CASSFVQGEQYF. The J gene is TRBJ2-7, the V gene TRBV11-2, with a weak D call TRBD1 (5 bases). This CDR3 has 12 amino acids. CDR1 and CDR2 from the germline V gene are SGHAT and FQNNGV. V was trimmed by 3 bases and J by 6 bases, leaving 9 bases between them.

The chain has TRBV7-6 and TRBJ1-1; D gene uncertain. This CDR3 region has 14 residues. The V gene's germline CDR1 is SGHVS and CDR2 FNYEAQ. Trimming took 1 base from V and 2 from J, leaving 8 bases between them. The CDR3 loop reads CASSLVGSNTEAFF. CDR3 sequence (DNA): TGTGCCAGCAGCTTAGTGGGCAGCAACACTGAAGCTTTCTTT.

This chain joins TRBV27 and TRBJ2-3, with D perhaps TRBD2 (7 bases). Germline V CDR1 and CDR2: MNHEY, SMNVEV (reference sequence). V lost 2 bases and J lost 3, with 9 bases in between. This CDR3 is 14 amino acids long. The CDR3 nucleotides are TGTGCCAGCAGTTTAAGGGGGGGAACAGATACGCAGTATTTT. Residues: CASSLRGGTDTQYF.

The genes are TRBV19 and TRBJ2-7; TRBD1 matches 10 bases. V shed 7 bases, J shed 5 bases, and the junction held 8 bases outside the gene matches. Germline CDR1 LNHDA, CDR2 SQIVND (reference sequence). This CDR3 spans 14 amino acids. CDR3 sequence reads: CASMGQGYSDEQYF. The CDR3, as DNA: TGTGCCAGTATGGGACAGGGGTATTCGGACGAGCAGTACTTC.

The rearrangement links TRBV25-1 to TRBJ1-2, with 8 positions matching TRBD1. The germline gives CDR1 MGHDK, CDR2 SYGVNS. The length of the CDR3 is 15 residues. The junction had 3 bases not matched to a gene; V was cut back by 1 base and J by 2 bases. CDR3 nucleotide sequence: TGTGCCAGCAGTGAATCCCGGACAGGGAACTATGGCTACACCTTC. Translated: CASSESRTGNYGYTF.

The chain has TRBV7-2 and TRBJ2-7; no definite D call. CDR3 size: 15 residues. Per germline, CDR1 SGHTA and CDR2 FQGNSA. V was trimmed by 5 bases and J by 2 bases, leaving 16 bases between them. The CDR3 sequence: CASSTHLGTPYEQYF. CDR3 sequence (DNA): TGTGCCAGCAGCACACATCTAGGCACACCCTACGAGCAGTACTTC.

The genes are TRBV18 and TRBJ1-4; TRBD1 matches 7 bases. V was pared by 3 bases and J by 4 bases, with 5 bases of the junction left unmatched. CDR3 length: 15 residues. Germline lookup yields CDR1 KGHSH and CDR2 LQKENI. In DNA, the CDR3 is TGTGCCAGCTCACCCGGGACAGAGATTAATGAAAAACTGTTTTTT. Amino acid sequence: CASSPGTEINEKLFF.

This chain uses TRBV5-8 with TRBJ2-5, with TRBD1 matching over 7 bases. This CDR3 is built from 14 residues. Germline-derived CDR1 and CDR2 are SGHTS and YDEGEE. Losses at the gene ends were 4 bases for V and 2 bases for J; bases not matched to a gene: 5. As DNA, the CDR3 is TGTGCCAGCAGCGTTGGCAGGGGGCAAGAGACCCAGTACTTC. Its protein product is CASSVGRGQETQYF. The complete variable domain, with remaining parts taken from reference TRBV5-8 and TRBJ2-5, reads EAGVTQSPTHLIKTRGQQATLRCSPISGHTSVYWYQQALGLGLQFLLWYDEGEERNRGNFPPRFSGRQFPNYSSELNVNALELEDSALYLCASSVGRGQETQYFGPGTRLLVL.

This chain uses TRBV4-3 with TRBJ2-7; a possible D gene is TRBD1 (6 bases). The CDR3 runs 16 residues. The germline V gene encodes CDR1 LGHNA and CDR2 YSLEER. V lost 3 bases and J lost 7, with 22 bases in between. The CDR3 loop reads CASSHGFGQSRLEQYF. The CDR3 DNA reads as TGCGCCAGCAGCCATGGATTTGGACAGTCTCGATTGGAGCAGTACTTC.